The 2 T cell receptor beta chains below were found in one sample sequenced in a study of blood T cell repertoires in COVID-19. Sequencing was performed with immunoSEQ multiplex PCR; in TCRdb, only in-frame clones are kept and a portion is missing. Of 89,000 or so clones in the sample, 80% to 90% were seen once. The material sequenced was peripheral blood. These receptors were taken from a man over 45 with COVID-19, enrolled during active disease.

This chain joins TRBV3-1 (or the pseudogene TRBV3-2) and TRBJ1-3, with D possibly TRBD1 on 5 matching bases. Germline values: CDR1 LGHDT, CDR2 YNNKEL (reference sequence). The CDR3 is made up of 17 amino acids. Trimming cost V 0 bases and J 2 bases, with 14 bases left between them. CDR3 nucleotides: TGTGCCAGCAGCCAAGATCTCGTGGGGCCTACTGGAAACACCATATATTTT. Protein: CASSQDLVGPTGNTIYF.

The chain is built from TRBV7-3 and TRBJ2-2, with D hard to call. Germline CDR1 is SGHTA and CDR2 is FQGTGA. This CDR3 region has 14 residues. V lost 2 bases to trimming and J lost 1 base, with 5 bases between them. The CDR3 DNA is TGTGCCAGCAGCTTAGTCGGGAACACCGGGGAGCTGTTTTTT. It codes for CASSLVGNTGELFF.